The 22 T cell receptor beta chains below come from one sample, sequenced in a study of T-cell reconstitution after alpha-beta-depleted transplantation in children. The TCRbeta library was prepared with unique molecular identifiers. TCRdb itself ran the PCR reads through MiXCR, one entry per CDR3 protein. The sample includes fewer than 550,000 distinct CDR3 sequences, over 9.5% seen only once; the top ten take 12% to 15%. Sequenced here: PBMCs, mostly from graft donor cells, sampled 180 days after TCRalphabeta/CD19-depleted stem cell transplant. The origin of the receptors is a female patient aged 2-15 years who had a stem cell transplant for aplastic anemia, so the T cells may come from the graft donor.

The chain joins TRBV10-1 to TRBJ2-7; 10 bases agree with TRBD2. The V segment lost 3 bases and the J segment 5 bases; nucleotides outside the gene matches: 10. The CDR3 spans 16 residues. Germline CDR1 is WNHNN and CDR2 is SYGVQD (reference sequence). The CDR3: CASSEMASGSTDEQYV. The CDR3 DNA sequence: TGCGCCAGCAGTGAAATGGCTAGCGGGAGTACAGACGAGCAGTACGTC.

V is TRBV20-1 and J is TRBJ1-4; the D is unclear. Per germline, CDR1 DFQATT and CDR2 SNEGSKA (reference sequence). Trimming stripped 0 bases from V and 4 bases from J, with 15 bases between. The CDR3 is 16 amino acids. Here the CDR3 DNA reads TGCAGTGCTAGAGATCAGGCGGATGTAGTTAATGAAAAACTGTTTTTT. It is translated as CSARDQADVVNEKLFF.

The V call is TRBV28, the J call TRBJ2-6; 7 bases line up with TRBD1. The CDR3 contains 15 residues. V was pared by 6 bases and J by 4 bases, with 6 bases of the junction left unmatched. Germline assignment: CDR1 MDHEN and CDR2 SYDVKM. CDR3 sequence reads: CASRPRGRGANVLTF. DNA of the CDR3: TGTGCCAGCAGACCAAGGGGGCGCGGGGCCAACGTCCTGACTTTC.

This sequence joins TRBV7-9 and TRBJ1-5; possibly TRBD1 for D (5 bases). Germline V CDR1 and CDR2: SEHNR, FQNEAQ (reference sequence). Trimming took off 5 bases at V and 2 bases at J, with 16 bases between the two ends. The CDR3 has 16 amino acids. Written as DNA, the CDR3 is TGTGCCAGCAGCCAAGATGGGGGGTTTGGCAATCAGCCCCAGCATTTT. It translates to CASSQDGGFGNQPQHF.

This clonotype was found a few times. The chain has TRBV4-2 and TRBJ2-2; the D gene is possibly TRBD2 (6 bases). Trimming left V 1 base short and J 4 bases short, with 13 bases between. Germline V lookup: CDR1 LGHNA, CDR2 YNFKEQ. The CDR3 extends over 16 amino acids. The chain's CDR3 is CASSQAGGGVTGELFF. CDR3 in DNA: TGTGCCAGCAGCCAAGCTGGCGGAGGGGTCACCGGGGAGCTGTTTTTT.

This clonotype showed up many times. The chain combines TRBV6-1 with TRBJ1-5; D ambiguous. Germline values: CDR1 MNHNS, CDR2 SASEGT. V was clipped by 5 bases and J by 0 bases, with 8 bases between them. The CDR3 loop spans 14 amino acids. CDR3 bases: TGTGCCAGCAGTCTCGGGCCTAGCAATCAGCCCCAGCATTTT. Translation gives CASSLGPSNQPQHF.

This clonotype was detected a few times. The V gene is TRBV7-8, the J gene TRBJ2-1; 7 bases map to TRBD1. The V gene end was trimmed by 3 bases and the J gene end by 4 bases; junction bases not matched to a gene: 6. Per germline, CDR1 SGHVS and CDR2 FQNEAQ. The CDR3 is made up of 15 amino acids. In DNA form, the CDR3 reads TGTGCCAGCAGCTTCCTCGGGACAGTATACAATGAGCAGTTCTTC. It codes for CASSFLGTVYNEQFF.

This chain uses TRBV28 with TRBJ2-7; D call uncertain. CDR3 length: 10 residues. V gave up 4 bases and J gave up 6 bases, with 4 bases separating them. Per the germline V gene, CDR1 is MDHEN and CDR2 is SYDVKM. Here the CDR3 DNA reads TGTGCCAGCAGTTATACCGAGCAGTACTTC. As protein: CASSYTEQYF.

CDR3 nucleotides: TGTGCCAGCAGCGCACCAAACAGGGGACGGGACTCCTACAATGAGCAGTTCTTC. This codes for CASSAPNRGRDSYNEQFF. V is TRBV7-2 and J is TRBJ2-1; 7 nucleotides match TRBD1. CDR3 length: 18 residues. Losses at the gene ends were 5 bases for V and 0 bases for J; bases not matched to a gene: 13. From germline, CDR1 is SGHTA and CDR2 FQGNSA.

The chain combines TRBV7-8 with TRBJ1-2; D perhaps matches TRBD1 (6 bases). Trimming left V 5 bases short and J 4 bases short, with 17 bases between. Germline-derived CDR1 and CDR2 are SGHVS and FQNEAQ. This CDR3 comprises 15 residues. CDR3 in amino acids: CASSLNNAGAYGYTF. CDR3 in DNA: TGTGCCAGCAGCCTAAACAATGCGGGGGCCTATGGCTACACCTTC.

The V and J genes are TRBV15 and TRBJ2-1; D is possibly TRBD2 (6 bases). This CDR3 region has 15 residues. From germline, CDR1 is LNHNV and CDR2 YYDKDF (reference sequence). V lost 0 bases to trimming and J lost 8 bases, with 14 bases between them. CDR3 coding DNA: TGTGCCACCAGCAGAGATTTGGGGGGATCGGATGAGCAGTTCTTC. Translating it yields CATSRDLGGSDEQFF.

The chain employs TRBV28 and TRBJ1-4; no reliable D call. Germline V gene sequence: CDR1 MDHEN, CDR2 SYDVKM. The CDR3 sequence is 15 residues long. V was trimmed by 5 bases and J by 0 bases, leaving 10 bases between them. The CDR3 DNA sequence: TGTGCCAGCAGTATAGGGCGCCCAACTAATGAAAAACTGTTTTTT. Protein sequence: CASSIGRPTNEKLFF.

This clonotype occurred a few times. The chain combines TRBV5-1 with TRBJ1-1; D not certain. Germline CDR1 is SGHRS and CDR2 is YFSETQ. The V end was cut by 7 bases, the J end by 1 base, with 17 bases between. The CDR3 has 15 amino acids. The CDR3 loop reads CASRLIAATNTEAFF. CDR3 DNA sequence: TGCGCCAGCCGCCTCATCGCGGCCACGAACACTGAAGCTTTCTTT. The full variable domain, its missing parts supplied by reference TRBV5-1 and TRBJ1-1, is KAGVTQTPRYLIKTRGQQVTLSCSPISGHRSVSWYQQTPGQGLQFLFEYFSETQRNKGNFPGRFSGRQFSNSRSEMNVSTLELGDSALYLCASRLIAATNTEAFFGQGTRLTVV.

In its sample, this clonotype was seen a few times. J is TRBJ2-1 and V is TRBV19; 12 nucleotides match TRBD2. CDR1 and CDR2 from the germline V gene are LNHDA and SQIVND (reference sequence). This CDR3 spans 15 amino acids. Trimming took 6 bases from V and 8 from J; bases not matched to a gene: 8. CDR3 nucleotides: TGTGCCAGTAGGCACGCTAGCGGGAGGGCCCATGAGCAGTTCTTC. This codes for CASRHASGRAHEQFF.

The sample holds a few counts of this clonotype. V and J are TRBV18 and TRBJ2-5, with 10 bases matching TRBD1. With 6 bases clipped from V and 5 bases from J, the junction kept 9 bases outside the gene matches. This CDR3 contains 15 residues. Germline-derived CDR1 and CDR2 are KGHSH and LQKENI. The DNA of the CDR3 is TGTGCCAGCTCGGAAGGACAGGGGGTAGCGGAGACCCAGTACTTC. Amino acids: CASSEGQGVAETQYF.

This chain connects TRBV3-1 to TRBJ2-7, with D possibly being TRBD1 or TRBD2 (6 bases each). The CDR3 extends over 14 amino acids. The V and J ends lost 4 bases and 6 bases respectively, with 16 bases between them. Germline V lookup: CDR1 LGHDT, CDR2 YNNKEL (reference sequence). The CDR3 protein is CASSLRGGQFEQYF. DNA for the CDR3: TGTGCCAGCAGCCTTCGAGGGGGGCAATTCGAGCAGTACTTC.

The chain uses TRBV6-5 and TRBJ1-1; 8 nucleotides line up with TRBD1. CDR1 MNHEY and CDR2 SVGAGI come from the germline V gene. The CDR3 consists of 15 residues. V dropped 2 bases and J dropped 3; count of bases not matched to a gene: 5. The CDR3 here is CASSYRQGKDTEAFF. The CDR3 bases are TGTGCCAGCAGTTACAGACAGGGGAAGGACACTGAAGCTTTCTTT.

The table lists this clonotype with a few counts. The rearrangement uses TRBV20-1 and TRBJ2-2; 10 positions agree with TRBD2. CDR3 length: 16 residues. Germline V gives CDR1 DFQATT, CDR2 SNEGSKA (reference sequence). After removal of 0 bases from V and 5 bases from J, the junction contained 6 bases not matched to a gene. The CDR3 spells CSARDPSGSRTGELFF. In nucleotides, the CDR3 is TGCAGTGCTAGAGACCCTAGCGGGAGTAGGACCGGGGAGCTGTTTTTT.

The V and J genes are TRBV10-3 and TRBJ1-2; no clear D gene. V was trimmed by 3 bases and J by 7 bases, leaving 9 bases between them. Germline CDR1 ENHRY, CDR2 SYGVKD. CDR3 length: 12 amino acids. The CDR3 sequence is CAISEVLTGYTF. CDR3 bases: TGTGCCATCAGTGAAGTATTGACTGGCTACACCTTC.

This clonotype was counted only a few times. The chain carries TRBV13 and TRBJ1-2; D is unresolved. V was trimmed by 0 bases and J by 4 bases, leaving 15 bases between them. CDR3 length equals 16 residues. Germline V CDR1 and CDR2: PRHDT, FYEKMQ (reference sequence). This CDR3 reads CASSLGAWAVSYGYTF. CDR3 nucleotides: TGTGCCAGCAGCTTAGGGGCTTGGGCAGTCAGCTATGGCTACACCTTC. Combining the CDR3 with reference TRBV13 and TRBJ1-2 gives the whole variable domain AAGVIQSPRHLIKEKRETATLKCYPIPRHDTVYWYQQGPGQDPQFLISFYEKMQSDKGSIPDRFSAQQFSDYHSELNMSSLELGDSALYFCASSLGAWAVSYGYTFGSGTRLTVV.

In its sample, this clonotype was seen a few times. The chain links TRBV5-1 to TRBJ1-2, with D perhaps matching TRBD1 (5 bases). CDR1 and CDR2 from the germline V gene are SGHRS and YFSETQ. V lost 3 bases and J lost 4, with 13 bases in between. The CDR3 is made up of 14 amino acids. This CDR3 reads CASSSNGATYGYTF. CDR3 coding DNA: TGCGCCAGCAGCTCCAATGGGGCTACCTATGGCTACACCTTC.

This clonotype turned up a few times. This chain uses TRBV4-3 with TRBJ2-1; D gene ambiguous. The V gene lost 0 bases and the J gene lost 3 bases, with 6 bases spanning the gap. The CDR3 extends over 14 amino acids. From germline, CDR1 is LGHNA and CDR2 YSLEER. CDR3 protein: CASSQDGYYNEQFF. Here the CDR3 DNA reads TGCGCCAGCAGCCAAGATGGGTACTACAATGAGCAGTTCTTC.